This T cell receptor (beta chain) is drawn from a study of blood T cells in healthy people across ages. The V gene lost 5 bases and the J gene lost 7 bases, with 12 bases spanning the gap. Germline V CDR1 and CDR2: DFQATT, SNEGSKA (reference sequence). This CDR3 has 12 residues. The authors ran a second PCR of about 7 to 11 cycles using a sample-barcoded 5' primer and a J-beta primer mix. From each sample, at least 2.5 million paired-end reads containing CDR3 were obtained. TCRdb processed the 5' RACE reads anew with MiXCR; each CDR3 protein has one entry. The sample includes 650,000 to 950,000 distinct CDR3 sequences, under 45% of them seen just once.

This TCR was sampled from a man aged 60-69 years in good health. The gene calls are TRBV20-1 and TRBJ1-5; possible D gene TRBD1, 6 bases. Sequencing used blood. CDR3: CSAARGGQPQHF. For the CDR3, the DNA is TGCAGTGCTGCCCGGGGGGGCCAGCCCCAGCATTTT.